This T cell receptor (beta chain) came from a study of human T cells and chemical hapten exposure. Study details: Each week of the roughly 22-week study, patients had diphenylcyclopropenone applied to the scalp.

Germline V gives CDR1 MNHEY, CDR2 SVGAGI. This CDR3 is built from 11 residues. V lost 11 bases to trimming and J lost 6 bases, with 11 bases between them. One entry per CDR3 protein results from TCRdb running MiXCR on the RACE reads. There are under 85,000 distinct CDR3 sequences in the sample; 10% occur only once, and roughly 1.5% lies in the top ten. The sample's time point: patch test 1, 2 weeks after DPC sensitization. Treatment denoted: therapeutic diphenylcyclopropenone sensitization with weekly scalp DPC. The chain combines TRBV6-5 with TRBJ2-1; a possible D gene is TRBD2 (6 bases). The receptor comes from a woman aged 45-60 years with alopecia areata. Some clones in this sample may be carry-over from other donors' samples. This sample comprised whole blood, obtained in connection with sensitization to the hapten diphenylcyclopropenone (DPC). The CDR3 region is CAAGGINEQFF. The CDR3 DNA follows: TGTGCCGCCGGAGGGATCAATGAGCAGTTCTTC.